This entry describes one T cell receptor beta chain. What it binds is not known. Repertoires were generated with immunoSEQ multiplex PCR, while TCRdb's copy carries only in-frame clones and drops some. The table includes around 150,000 clones, roughly 92% detected once. The data originate from a study of T cell responses to AZD1222 COVID-19 vaccine. Study conclusions and caveats: Repertoire sampling happened only post peak T cell response. Baseline serostatus was positive in only 5 to 7 AZD1222 recipients. There were mostly white British donors and more females than males, and clonal diversity was possibly underestimated.

The input for sequencing was peripheral blood, taken on day 0 of AZD1222 vaccination. The clonotype comes from an adult in good health.

In DNA, the CDR3 is TGTGCCAGCGCAACTTCTTGGGGGAACACCGGGGAGCTGTTTTTT. This codes for CASATSWGNTGELFF. V usage is TRBV25-1 and J usage is TRBJ2-2; D unresolved. V was trimmed by 8 bases and J by 1 base, leaving 14 bases between them. CDR1 is MGHDK and CDR2 is SYGVNS in the germline V gene. The CDR3 runs to 15 residues.